The source of this T cell receptor beta chain is a study of blood T cell repertoires in COVID-19. Across the study: T cells, B-cell-depleted T cells, or PBMCs provided the cDNA or gDNA that served as material.

A Seattle source enrolled patients during active infection and followed them longitudinally. This CDR3 comprises 16 residues. CDR1 and CDR2 (germline): MNHEY, SVGAGI. Trimming cost V 0 bases and J 3 bases, with 14 bases left between them. Sequenced by immunoSEQ multiplex PCR; TCRdb stores in-frame clones only, minus some. The sample includes about 120,000 clones, 85% to 90% of them seen just once. This TCR came from a woman aged 60-70 years with COVID-19, enrolled during active disease. The rearrangement joins TRBV6-5 to TRBJ1-1, with D hard to call. The sample taken for sequencing was peripheral blood. CDR3 residues: CASSYSIRAWDTEAFF. The CDR3 nucleotides read TGTGCCAGCAGTTACTCGATCAGAGCGTGGGACACTGAAGCTTTCTTT.